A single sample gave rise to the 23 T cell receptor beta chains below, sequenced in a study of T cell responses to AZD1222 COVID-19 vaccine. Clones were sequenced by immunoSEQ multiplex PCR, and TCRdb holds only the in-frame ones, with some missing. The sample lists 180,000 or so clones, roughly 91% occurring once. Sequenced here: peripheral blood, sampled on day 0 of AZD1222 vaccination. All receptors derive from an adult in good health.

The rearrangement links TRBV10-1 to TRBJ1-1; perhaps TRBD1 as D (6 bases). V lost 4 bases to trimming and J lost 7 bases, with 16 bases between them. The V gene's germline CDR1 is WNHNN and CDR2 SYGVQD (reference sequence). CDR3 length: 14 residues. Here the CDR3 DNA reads TGCGCCAGCAGTGGGGTCAGGGGAAACGGTGAAGCTTTCTTT. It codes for CASSGVRGNGEAFF.

The CDR3 reads CASKRQGTRGYTF. CDR3 nucleotide sequence: TGTGCCAGCAAACGACAGGGGACTCGGGGCTACACCTTC. The chain combines TRBV2 with TRBJ1-2; 8 nucleotides align to TRBD1. The V gene's germline CDR1 is SNHLY and CDR2 FYNNEI. After removal of 7 bases from V and 8 bases from J, the junction contained 9 bases not matched to a gene. The CDR3 length is 13 residues.

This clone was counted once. The CDR3 DNA is TGCGCCAGCAGCCAAGATTATGGGGGTAGGGGCTCCTCTGGGGCCAACGTCCTGACTTTC. It codes for CASSQDYGGRGSSGANVLTF. The V gene is TRBV4-3, the J gene TRBJ2-6; D is perhaps TRBD1 or TRBD2 (5 bases each). The CDR3 is 20 residues long. The V end lost 0 bases, the J end lost 0 bases, and 18 bases lay between the germline ends. CDR1 is LGHNA and CDR2 is YSLEER in the germline V gene.

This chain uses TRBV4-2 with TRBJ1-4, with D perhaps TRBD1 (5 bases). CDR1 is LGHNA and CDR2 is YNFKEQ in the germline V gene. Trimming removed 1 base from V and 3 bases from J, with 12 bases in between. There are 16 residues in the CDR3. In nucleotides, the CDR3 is TGTGCCAGCAGCCAAGTTCAGGGTGCGGCTAATGAAAAACTGTTTTTT. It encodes CASSQVQGAANEKLFF.

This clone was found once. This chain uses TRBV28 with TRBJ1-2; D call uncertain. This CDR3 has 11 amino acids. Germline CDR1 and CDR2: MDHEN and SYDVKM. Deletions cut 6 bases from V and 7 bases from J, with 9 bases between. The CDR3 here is CASRSGFGYTF. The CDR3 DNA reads TGTGCCAGCAGATCGGGTTTTGGCTACACCTTC.

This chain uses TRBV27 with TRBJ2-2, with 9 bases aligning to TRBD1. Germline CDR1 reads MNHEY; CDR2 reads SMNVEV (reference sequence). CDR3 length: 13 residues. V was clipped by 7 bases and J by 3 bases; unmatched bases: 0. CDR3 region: CASNRGHTGELFF. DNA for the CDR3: TGTGCCAGCAACAGGGGGCACACCGGGGAGCTGTTTTTT.

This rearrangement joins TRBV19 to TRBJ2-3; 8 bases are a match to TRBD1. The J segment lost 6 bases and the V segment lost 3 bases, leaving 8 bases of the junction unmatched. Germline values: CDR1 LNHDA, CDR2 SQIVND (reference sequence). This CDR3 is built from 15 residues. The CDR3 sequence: CASSIGAGGPDTQYF. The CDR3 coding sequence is TGTGCCAGTAGTATCGGGGCAGGGGGCCCCGATACGCAGTATTTT.

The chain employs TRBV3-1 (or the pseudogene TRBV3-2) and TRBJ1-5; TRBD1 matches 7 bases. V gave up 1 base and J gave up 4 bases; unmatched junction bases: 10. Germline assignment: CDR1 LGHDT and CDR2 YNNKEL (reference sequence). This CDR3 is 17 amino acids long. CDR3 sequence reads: CASSQGSAAQGNQPQHF. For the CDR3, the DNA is TGTGCCAGCAGCCAAGGTTCGGCCGCACAGGGGAATCAGCCCCAGCATTTT.

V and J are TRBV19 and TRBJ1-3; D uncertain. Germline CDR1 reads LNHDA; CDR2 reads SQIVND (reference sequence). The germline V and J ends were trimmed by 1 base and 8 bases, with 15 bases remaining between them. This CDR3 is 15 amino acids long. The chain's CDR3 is CASSIGPGRRDTIYF. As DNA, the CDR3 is TGTGCCAGTAGTATAGGCCCCGGTCGGAGGGACACCATATATTTT.

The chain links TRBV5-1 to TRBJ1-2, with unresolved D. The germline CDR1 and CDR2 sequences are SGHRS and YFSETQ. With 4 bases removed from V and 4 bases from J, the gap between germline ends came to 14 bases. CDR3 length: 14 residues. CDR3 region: CASSTTSAGYGYTF. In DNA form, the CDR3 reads TGCGCCAGCAGCACGACCTCGGCTGGCTATGGCTACACCTTC. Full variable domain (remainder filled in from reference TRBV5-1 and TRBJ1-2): KAGVTQTPRYLIKTRGQQVTLSCSPISGHRSVSWYQQTPGQGLQFLFEYFSETQRNKGNFPGRFSGRQFSNSRSEMNVSTLELGDSALYLCASSTTSAGYGYTFGSGTRLTVV.

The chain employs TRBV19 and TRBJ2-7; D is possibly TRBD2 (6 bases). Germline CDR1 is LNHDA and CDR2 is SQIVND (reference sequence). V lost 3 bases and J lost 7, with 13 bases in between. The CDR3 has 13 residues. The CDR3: CASSMTGAGEQYF. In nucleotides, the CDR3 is TGTGCCAGTAGTATGACTGGGGCGGGGGAGCAGTACTTC. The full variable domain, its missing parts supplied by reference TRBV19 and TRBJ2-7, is DGGITQSPKYLFRKEGQNVTLSCEQNLNHDAMYWYRQDPGQGLRLIYYSQIVNDFQKGDIAEGYSVSREKKESFPLTVTSAQKNPTAFYLCASSMTGAGEQYFGPGTRLTVT.

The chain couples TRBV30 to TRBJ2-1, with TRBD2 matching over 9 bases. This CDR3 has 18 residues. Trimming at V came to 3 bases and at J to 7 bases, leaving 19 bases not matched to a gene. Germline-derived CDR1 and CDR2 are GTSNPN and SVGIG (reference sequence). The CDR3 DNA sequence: TGTGCCTGGAGGAGACGGGGGCGCGAGAGCGGGAGGACAAATGAGCAGTTCTTC. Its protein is CAWRRRGRESGRTNEQFF.

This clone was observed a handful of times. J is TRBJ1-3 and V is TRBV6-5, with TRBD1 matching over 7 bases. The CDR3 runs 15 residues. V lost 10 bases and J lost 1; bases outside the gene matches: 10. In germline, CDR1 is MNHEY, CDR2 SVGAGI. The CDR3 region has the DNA TGTGCCACCTCAGACAGGGTGGATTCTGGAAACACCATATATTTT. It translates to CATSDRVDSGNTIYF.

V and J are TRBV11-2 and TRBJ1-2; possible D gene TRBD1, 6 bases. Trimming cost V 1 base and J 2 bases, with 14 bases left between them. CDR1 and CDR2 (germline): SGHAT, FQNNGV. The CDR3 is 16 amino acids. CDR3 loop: CASSLVGGQGNYGYTF. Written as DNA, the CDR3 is TGTGCCAGCAGCTTAGTAGGCGGGCAGGGGAACTATGGCTACACCTTC.

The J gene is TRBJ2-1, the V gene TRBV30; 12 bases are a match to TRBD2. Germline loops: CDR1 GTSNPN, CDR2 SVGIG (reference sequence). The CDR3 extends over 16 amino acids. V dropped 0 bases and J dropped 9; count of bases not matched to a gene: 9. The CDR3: CAWSVGRTSGIGEQFF. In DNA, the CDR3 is TGTGCCTGGAGTGTAGGCCGGACTAGCGGGATTGGTGAGCAGTTCTTC.

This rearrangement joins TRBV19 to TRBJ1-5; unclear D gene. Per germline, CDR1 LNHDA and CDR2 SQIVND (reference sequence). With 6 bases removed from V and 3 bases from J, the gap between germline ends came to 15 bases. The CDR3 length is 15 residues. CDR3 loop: CASRTTSRSNQPQHF. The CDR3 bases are TGTGCCAGTAGGACCACGTCAAGGTCCAATCAGCCCCAGCATTTT.

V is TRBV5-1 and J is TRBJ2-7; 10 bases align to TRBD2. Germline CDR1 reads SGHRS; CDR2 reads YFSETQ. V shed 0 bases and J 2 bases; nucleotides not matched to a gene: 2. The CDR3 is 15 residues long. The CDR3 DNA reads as TGCGCCAGCAGCTTGGGGACTAGCGGTCCCTACGAGCAGTACTTC. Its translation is CASSLGTSGPYEQYF.

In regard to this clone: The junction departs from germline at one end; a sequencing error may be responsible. CDR3 amino acids: CASSLDGRTGKSF. In nucleotides, the CDR3 is TGTGCCAGCAGCCTAGACGGCCGGACAGGCAAGTCCTTC. The chain uses TRBV14 and TRBJ2-7, with 7 bases fitting TRBD1. Per the germline V gene, CDR1 is SGHDN and CDR2 is FVKESK. The CDR3 has 13 amino acids. Variable domain in full (rest from reference TRBV14 and TRBJ2-7): EAGVTQFPSHSVIEKGQTVTLRCDPISGHDNLYWYRRVMGKEIKFLLHFVKESKQDESGMPNNRFLAERTGGTYSTLKVQPAELEDSGVYFCASSLDGRTGKSFGPGTRLTVT.

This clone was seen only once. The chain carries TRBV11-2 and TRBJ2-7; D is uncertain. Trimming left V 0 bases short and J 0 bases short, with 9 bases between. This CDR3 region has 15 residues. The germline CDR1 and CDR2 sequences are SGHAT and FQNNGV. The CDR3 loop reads CASSLDRSLSYEQYF. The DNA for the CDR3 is TGTGCCAGCAGCTTAGATCGGTCACTCTCCTACGAGCAGTACTTC. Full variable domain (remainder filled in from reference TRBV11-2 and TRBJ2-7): EAGVAQSPRYKIIEKRQSVAFWCNPISGHATLYWYQQILGQGPKLLIQFQNNGVVDDSQLPKDRFSAERLKGVDSTLKIQPAKLEDSAVYLCASSLDRSLSYEQYFGPGTRLTVT.

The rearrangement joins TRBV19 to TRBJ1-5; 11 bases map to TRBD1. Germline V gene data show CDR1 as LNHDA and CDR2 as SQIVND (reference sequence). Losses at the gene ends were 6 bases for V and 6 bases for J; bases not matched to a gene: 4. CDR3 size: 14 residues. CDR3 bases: TGTGCCAGTAGCCGGACAGGGGGCGGTCAGCCCCAGCATTTT. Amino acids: CASSRTGGGQPQHF.

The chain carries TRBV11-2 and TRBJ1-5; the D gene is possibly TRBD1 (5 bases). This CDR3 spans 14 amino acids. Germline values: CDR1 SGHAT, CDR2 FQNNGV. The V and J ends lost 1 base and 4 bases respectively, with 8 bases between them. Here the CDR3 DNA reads TGTGCCAGCAGCTTAGCGGGGGGGAATCAGCCCCAGCATTTT. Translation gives CASSLAGGNQPQHF.

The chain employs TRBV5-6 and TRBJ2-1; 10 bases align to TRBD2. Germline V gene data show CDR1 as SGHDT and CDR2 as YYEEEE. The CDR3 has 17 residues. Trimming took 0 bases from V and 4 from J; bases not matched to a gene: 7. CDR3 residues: CASSLAGSGGFYNEQFF. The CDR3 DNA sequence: TGTGCCAGCAGCTTGGCAGGTAGCGGGGGGTTTTACAATGAGCAGTTCTTC.

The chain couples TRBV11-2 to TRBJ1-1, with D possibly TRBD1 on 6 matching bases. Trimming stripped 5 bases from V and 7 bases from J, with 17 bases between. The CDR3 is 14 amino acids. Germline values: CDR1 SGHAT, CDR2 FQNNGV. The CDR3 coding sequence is TGTGCCAGCAGCCCCCGCAGGGGAATCCTTGAAGCTTTCTTT. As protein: CASSPRRGILEAFF.